This T cell receptor beta chain was obtained from a study of blood T cell repertoires in COVID-19. For the study at large: The United States, Italy and Spain supplied acute and convalescent COVID-19 samples. PBMCs, B-cell-depleted T cells, or T cells were the source of the cDNA or gDNA that made up the material.

Profiling relied on immunoSEQ multiplex PCR, and the TCRdb table lists in-frame clones only, not all of them. Of about 200,000 clones listed, 75% to 85% are singletons. The sequence was collected from a woman aged 80 or over with COVID-19, enrolled during active disease. Sequencing was done on a sample of peripheral blood.

The CDR3 sequence: CASTLRAPTPYGYTF. The CDR3, as DNA: TGTGCCAGCACTCTCAGGGCCCCTACCCCATATGGCTACACCTTC. J is TRBJ1-2 and V is TRBV6-5; D possibly corresponds to TRBD1 (5 bases). Germline V CDR1 and CDR2: MNHEY, SVGAGI. V dropped 7 bases and J dropped 5 bases, with 20 bases sitting between them. This CDR3 has 15 amino acids.